One and the same sample provided the 23 T cell receptor beta chains below, sequenced in a study of blood T cell repertoires in COVID-19. Measured with immunoSEQ multiplex PCR; TCRdb has only the in-frame clones, and not every one. The table includes more than 200,000 clones, about 90% detected once. Sequencing used PBMCs or T cells enriched from blood (not recorded which). The receptors were sampled from a woman in her 30s with acute COVID-19.

V usage is TRBV5-1 and J usage is TRBJ1-4, with TRBD1 matching over 10 bases. V shed 3 bases and J 8 bases; nucleotides not matched to a gene: 4. CDR3 length: 14 amino acids. Germline values: CDR1 SGHRS, CDR2 YFSETQ. CDR3 residues: CASSSGQGEEKLFF. The CDR3 coding sequence is TGCGCCAGCAGCTCAGGACAGGGGGAAGAAAAACTGTTTTTT.

The rearrangement uses TRBV6-5 and TRBJ2-2, with unresolved D. The V gene lost 8 bases and the J gene lost 4 bases, with 17 bases spanning the gap. Germline-derived CDR1 and CDR2 are MNHEY and SVGAGI. The CDR3 length is 15 residues. CDR3 sequence: CASETGALGTGELFF. DNA for the CDR3: TGTGCCAGCGAGACGGGTGCATTGGGCACCGGGGAGCTGTTTTTT.

The J gene is TRBJ1-5, the V gene TRBV6-5; no clear D gene. The V gene lost 2 bases and the J gene lost 0 bases, with 8 bases spanning the gap. Germline V gene data show CDR1 as MNHEY and CDR2 as SVGAGI. The CDR3 has 15 amino acids. This chain's CDR3 is CASSYAGNSNQPQHF. The CDR3 DNA sequence: TGTGCCAGCAGTTACGCGGGGAATAGCAATCAGCCCCAGCATTTT.

V usage is TRBV28 and J usage is TRBJ1-5, with D uncertain. Germline V gene sequence: CDR1 MDHEN, CDR2 SYDVKM. CDR3 length: 14 residues. Trimming removed 0 bases from V and 5 bases from J, with 8 bases in between. CDR3 DNA: TGTGCCAGCAGTTTATGGTCGGTAGATCAGCCCCAGCATTTT. As protein: CASSLWSVDQPQHF.

The chain combines TRBV6-5 with TRBJ2-7; D not resolved. Trimming cost V 6 bases and J 5 bases, with 8 bases left between them. The CDR3 extends over 11 amino acids. Per germline, CDR1 MNHEY and CDR2 SVGAGI. CDR3 sequence: CASSLQNEQYF. The CDR3 region has the DNA TGTGCCAGCAGCTTACAGAACGAGCAGTACTTC.

J is TRBJ2-2 and V is TRBV30; TRBD2 matches at 7 bases. The J segment lost 5 bases and the V segment lost 3 bases, leaving 9 bases of the junction unmatched. Germline assignment: CDR1 GTSNPN and CDR2 SVGIG (reference sequence). The CDR3 totals 15 residues. The CDR3 sequence: CAWSVRGVYTGELFF. CDR3 DNA: TGTGCCTGGAGCGTACGGGGGGTGTATACCGGGGAGCTGTTTTTT.

This clone was detected only once. The CDR3 bases are TGCGCCAGCAGCTTAACAGGGGTGAGTCAGGATGGCTACACCTTC. This gives the protein CASSLTGVSQDGYTF. This chain uses TRBV5-1 with TRBJ1-2; 7 bases fit TRBD1. The germline V gene has CDR1 SGHRS and CDR2 YFSETQ. CDR3 length: 15 amino acids. V shed 2 bases and J 6 bases; nucleotides not matched to a gene: 10. Supplemented by reference TRBV5-1 and TRBJ1-2, the full variable domain reads KAGVTQTPRYLIKTRGQQVTLSCSPISGHRSVSWYQQTPGQGLQFLFEYFSETQRNKGNFPGRFSGRQFSNSRSEMNVSTLELGDSALYLCASSLTGVSQDGYTFGSGTRLTVV.

The V gene is TRBV19, the J gene TRBJ2-7; the D gene is possibly TRBD1 (5 bases). Germline CDR1 reads LNHDA; CDR2 reads SQIVND (reference sequence). V lost 3 bases and J 3 bases, leaving 15 bases between the germline ends. The CDR3 extends over 15 amino acids. CDR3 sequence reads: CASSISAGSLYEQYF. As DNA, the CDR3 is TGTGCCAGTAGTATTTCGGCAGGGTCCCTCTACGAGCAGTACTTC.

This clone showed up just a few times. The rearrangement uses TRBV7-8 and TRBJ2-1, with 12 bases lining up with TRBD2. The CDR3 contains 17 residues. Trimming at V came to 1 base and at J to 6 bases, leaving 7 bases not matched to a gene. Germline CDR1 and CDR2: SGHVS and FQNEAQ. The CDR3 region is CASSLVILAGGANEQFF. The CDR3 nucleotides are TGTGCCAGCAGCTTAGTAATCCTAGCGGGGGGGGCCAATGAGCAGTTCTTC.

This chain links TRBV6-5 with TRBJ1-6; TRBD1 is a possible D gene (6 bases). The CDR3 is made up of 13 amino acids. Per the germline V gene, CDR1 is MNHEY and CDR2 is SVGAGI. Trimming pared 8 bases from V and 9 bases from J, leaving 14 bases between. The CDR3 DNA follows: TGTGCCAGCCGGACAGTTCTCGGTTCACCCCTCCACTTT. Its protein is CASRTVLGSPLHF.

The CDR3 protein is CASSPRDSEFTEAFF. The CDR3 DNA sequence: TGTGCCAGCTCACCACGGGACAGTGAGTTTACTGAAGCTTTCTTT. The chain has TRBV18 and TRBJ1-1, with 7 bases lining up with TRBD1. This CDR3 comprises 15 residues. J gave up 5 bases and V 1 base, and 7 bases lay outside the gene matches. Germline lookup yields CDR1 KGHSH and CDR2 LQKENI.

The chain employs TRBV19 and TRBJ2-7; 8 nucleotides line up with TRBD1. Germline V gene lookup returns CDR1 LNHDA and CDR2 SQIVND (reference sequence). CDR3 size: 14 residues. Trimming at V came to 6 bases and at J to 3 bases, leaving 7 bases not matched to a gene. This chain's CDR3 is CASRVGTGDYEQYF. DNA of the CDR3: TGTGCCAGTAGAGTCGGGACAGGAGACTACGAGCAGTACTTC.

The chain is built from TRBV9 and TRBJ2-7, with D perhaps TRBD1 (5 bases). CDR3 length: 15 residues. Per the germline V gene, CDR1 is SGDLS and CDR2 is YYNGEE. V was trimmed by 0 bases and J by 2 bases, leaving 12 bases between them. This CDR3 is CASSVAGAGTYEQYF. The CDR3 coding sequence is TGTGCCAGCAGCGTAGCTGGGGCAGGGACCTACGAGCAGTACTTC.

This chain links TRBV2 with TRBJ1-5, with TRBD1 as a possible D gene (6 bases). CDR3 length equals 14 residues. The germline V and J ends were trimmed by 8 bases and 0 bases, with 11 bases remaining between them. Germline V lookup: CDR1 SNHLY, CDR2 FYNNEI. CDR3 DNA: TGTGCCAGCGGGGGCGAAAATAGCAATCAGCCCCAGCATTTT. It codes for CASGGENSNQPQHF.

V and J are TRBV19 and TRBJ2-3; 10 nucleotides align to TRBD2. The CDR3 consists of 19 residues. Germline CDR1 and CDR2: LNHDA and SQIVND (reference sequence). V trimming: 3 bases; J trimming: 0 bases; junction bases outside the gene matches: 12. The CDR3 DNA is TGTGCCAGTAGTATTCCGACTAGCGGGCGACCAACTAGCACAGATACGCAGTATTTT. Residues: CASSIPTSGRPTSTDTQYF.

With respect to this clone: The sample contains more than one DNA sequence encoding this CDR3. The rearrangement joins TRBV6-4 to TRBJ2-3; D possibly corresponds to TRBD1 (6 bases). Trimming removed 3 bases at V and 5 bases at J, with 9 bases between. Germline CDR1 and CDR2: MRHNA and SNTAGT. The CDR3 is 13 residues long. CDR3 residues: CASSEQGGDTQYF. The DNA for the CDR3 is TGTGCCAGCAGTGAACAGGGCGGAGATACGCAGTATTTT.

This sequence joins TRBV9 and TRBJ2-1; 14 bases map to TRBD2. The germline V gene has CDR1 SGDLS and CDR2 YYNGEE. V lost 4 bases and J lost 5; bases outside the gene matches: 8. The CDR3 length is 17 residues. The chain's CDR3 is CASSPRLAGGPHNEQFF. CDR3 nucleotide sequence: TGTGCCAGCAGCCCAAGACTAGCGGGAGGGCCTCACAATGAGCAGTTCTTC.

Here the CDR3 reads CASSHLGSRTNSPLHF. CDR3 nucleotides: TGCGCCAGCAGCCACCTCGGGAGCCGTACGAATTCACCCCTCCACTTT. J is TRBJ1-6 and V is TRBV4-1; no firm D call. Germline CDR1 is MGHRA and CDR2 is YSYEKL. Trimming shortened V by 3 bases and J by 7 bases, and 16 bases separated the two germline ends. The CDR3 length is 16 residues.

This clone was seen a single time. This chain joins TRBV5-1 and TRBJ1-1; TRBD1 might be the D (5 bases). The CDR3 is 13 residues long. CDR1 SGHRS and CDR2 YFSETQ come from the germline V gene. With 4 bases removed from V and 10 bases from J, the gap between germline ends came to 17 bases. CDR3 bases: TGCGCCAGCAGCCTCCGGGCCGGGGGGGTAGCTTTCTTT. Protein sequence: CASSLRAGGVAFF.

This chain links TRBV11-2 with TRBJ1-2; perhaps TRBD1 as D (5 bases). Trimming stripped 1 base from V and 5 bases from J, with 8 bases between. The CDR3 has 13 amino acids. Looked up from germline, CDR1 is SGHAT and CDR2 is FQNNGV. CDR3 nucleotides: TGTGCCAGCAGCTTAGGGGGCTTATATGGCTACACCTTC. This translates into CASSLGGLYGYTF.

The genes are TRBV28 and TRBJ2-5; D might be TRBD2 (6 bases). Germline CDR1 and CDR2: MDHEN and SYDVKM. The CDR3 runs 19 residues. V was shortened by 5 bases and J by 1 base, with 26 bases between the two germline ends. CDR3 DNA: TGTGCCAGCAGTCTCCTGGTAACCCGGGACTCCTTGCTCCAAGAGACCCAGTACTTC. Translated: CASSLLVTRDSLLQETQYF.

The genes are TRBV6-5 and TRBJ2-7, with 11 bases aligning to TRBD1. V trimming: 4 bases; J trimming: 4 bases; junction bases outside the gene matches: 6. This CDR3 spans 15 amino acids. Per germline, CDR1 MNHEY and CDR2 SVGAGI. In nucleotides, the CDR3 is TGTGCCAGCAGTTCTCTAGGACAGGGGGCTTACGAGCAGTACTTC. This sequence encodes CASSSLGQGAYEQYF.

The rearrangement links TRBV10-3 to TRBJ2-2, with TRBD1 matching over 7 bases. With V trimmed by 1 base and J by 0 bases, 5 bases remained unmatched. The length of the CDR3 is 17 residues. Germline CDR1 and CDR2: ENHRY and SYGVKD. The CDR3 bases are TGTGCCATCAGTGAGTTCGGACAGGCCGCGAACACCGGGGAGCTGTTTTTT. It translates to CAISEFGQAANTGELFF.